The clone carrying this T cell receptor (beta chain) was seen a few times. This entry is derived from a study of T-cell reconstitution after alpha-beta-depleted transplantation in children. The CDR3 sequence is 12 residues long. CDR1 and CDR2 (germline): ENHRY, SYGVKD. V trimming: 5 bases; J trimming: 6 bases; junction bases outside the gene matches: 4. Unique molecular identifiers featured in how the TCRbeta library was prepared. TCRdb reanalysed the PCR reads using MiXCR and keeps one entry per CDR3 protein. Among 500,000 to 600,000 distinct CDR3 sequences listed, around a third were seen once. The clonotype comes from a human donor who donated a stem cell graft to a child with aplastic anemia. V gene TRBV10-3 combines with J gene TRBJ2-7, with 7 nucleotides matching TRBD1. The starting material was PBMCs from the stem cell graft donor, obtained from the stem cell graft. DNA for the CDR3: TGTGCCATCAGTCCGGACAGGACCGAGCAGTACTTC. Its translation is CAISPDRTEQYF.